This T cell receptor (beta chain) was found in a study of T-cell reconstitution after alpha-beta-depleted transplantation in children. The table lists this clonotype with a few counts. The CDR3 runs 14 residues. V shed 2 bases and J shed 1 base, with 7 bases lying between them. The TCRbeta library incorporated unique molecular identifiers. TCRdb re-derived calls from the PCR reads in MiXCR, one entry per CDR3 protein. The table includes some 500,000 distinct CDR3 sequences, about 16% detected once. The receptor's source is a human donor who donated a stem cell graft to a child with acute lymphoblastic leukemia. This chain connects TRBV12-3 or TRBV12-4 to TRBJ2-3; TRBD2 might be the D (6 bases). This specimen was PBMCs from the stem cell graft donor, taken from the stem cell graft. The CDR3, as DNA: TGTGCCAGCAGTTTACAGCGGGGCACAGATACGCAGTATTTT. This encodes CASSLQRGTDTQYF.